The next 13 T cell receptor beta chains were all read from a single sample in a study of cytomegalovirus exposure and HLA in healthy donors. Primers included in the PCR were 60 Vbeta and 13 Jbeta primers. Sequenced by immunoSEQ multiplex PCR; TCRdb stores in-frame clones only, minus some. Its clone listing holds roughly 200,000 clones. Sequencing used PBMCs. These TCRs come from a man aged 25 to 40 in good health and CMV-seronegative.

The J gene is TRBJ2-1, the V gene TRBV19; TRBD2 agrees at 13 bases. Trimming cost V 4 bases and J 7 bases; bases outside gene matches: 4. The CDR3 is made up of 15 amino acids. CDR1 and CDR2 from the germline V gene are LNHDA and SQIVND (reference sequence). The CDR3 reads CASSTGTSGTNEQFF. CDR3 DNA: TGTGCCAGTAGTACCGGGACTAGCGGGACGAATGAGCAGTTCTTC.

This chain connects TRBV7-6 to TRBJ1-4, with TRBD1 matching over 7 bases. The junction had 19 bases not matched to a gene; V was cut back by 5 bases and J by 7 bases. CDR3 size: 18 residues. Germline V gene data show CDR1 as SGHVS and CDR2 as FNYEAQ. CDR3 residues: CASSPFPRTGTVGEKLFF. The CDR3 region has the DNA TGTGCCAGCAGCCCCTTCCCCCGAACAGGGACAGTGGGTGAAAAACTGTTTTTT.

CDR3 protein: CASSLDSGASYNEQFF. DNA for the CDR3: TGCGCCAGCAGCTTGGATTCGGGAGCCTCCTACAATGAGCAGTTCTTC. This chain links TRBV5-1 with TRBJ2-1; D possibly corresponds to TRBD2 (6 bases). The germline V gene has CDR1 SGHRS and CDR2 YFSETQ. The CDR3 is made up of 16 amino acids. V shed 0 bases and J shed 0 bases, with 10 bases lying between them.

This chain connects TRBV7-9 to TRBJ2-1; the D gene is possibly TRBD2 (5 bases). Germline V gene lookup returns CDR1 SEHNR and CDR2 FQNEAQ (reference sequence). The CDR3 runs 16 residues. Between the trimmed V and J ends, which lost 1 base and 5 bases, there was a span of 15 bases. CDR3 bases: TGTGCCAGCAGCTTAGGATTCCTCGGGGTTAACAATGAGCAGTTCTTC. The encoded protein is CASSLGFLGVNNEQFF.

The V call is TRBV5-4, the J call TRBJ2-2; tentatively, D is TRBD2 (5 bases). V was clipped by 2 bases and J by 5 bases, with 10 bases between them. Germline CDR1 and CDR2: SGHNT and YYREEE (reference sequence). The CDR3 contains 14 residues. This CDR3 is CASSFGEVTGELFF. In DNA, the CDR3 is TGTGCCAGCAGCTTCGGGGAAGTAACCGGGGAGCTGTTTTTT.

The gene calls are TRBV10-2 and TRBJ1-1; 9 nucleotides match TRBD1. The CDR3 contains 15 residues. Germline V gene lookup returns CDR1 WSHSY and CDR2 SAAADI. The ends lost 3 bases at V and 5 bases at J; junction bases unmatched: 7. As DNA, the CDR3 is TGCGCCAGCAGTGATACCGGACAGGGGAGGACTGAAGCTTTCTTT. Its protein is CASSDTGQGRTEAFF.

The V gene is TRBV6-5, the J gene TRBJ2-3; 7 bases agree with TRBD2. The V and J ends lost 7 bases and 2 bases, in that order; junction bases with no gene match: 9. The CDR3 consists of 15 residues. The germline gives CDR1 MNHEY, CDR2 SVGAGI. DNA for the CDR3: TGTGCCAGCAAACCCCGACTAGCCGACACAGATACGCAGTATTTT. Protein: CASKPRLADTDTQYF.

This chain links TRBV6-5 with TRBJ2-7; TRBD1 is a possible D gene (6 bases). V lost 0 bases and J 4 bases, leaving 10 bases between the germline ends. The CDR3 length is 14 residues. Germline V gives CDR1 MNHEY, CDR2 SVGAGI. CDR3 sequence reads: CASSYSLDRYEQYF. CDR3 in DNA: TGTGCCAGCAGTTACTCATTGGACAGATACGAGCAGTACTTC.

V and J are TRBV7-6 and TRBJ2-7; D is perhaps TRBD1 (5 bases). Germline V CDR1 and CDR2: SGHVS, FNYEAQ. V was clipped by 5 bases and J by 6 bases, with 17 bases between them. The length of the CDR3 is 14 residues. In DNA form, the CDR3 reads TGTGCCAGCAGCCCCGCCCCCAGGGTTGCCGAGCAGTACTTC. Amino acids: CASSPAPRVAEQYF.

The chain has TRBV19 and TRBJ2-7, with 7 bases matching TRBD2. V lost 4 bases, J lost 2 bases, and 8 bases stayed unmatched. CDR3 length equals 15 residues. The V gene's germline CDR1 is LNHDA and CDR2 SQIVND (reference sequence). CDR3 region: CASSRTSASTYEQYF. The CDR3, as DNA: TGTGCCAGTAGTAGAACTAGCGCGAGCACCTACGAGCAGTACTTC.

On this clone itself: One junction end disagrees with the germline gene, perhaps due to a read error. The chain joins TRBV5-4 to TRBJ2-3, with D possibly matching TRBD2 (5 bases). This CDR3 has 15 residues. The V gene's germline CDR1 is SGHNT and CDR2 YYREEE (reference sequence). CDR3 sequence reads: CASSPGLLTAETQYF. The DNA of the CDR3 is TGTGCCAGCAGCCCAGGACTGTTAACGGCAGAGACGCAGTATTTT.

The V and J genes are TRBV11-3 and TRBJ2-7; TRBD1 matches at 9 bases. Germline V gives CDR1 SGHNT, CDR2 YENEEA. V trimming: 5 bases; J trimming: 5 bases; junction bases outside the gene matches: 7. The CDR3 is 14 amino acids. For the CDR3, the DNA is TGTGCCAGCAGCCCCCGGGACAGGGCCCACGAGCAGTACTTC. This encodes CASSPRDRAHEQYF.

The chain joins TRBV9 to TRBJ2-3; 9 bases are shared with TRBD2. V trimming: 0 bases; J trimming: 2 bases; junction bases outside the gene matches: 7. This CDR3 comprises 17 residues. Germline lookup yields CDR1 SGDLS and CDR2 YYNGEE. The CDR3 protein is CASSVGTTSGLTDTQYF. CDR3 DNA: TGTGCCAGCAGCGTAGGTACCACTAGCGGGCTCACAGATACGCAGTATTTT.